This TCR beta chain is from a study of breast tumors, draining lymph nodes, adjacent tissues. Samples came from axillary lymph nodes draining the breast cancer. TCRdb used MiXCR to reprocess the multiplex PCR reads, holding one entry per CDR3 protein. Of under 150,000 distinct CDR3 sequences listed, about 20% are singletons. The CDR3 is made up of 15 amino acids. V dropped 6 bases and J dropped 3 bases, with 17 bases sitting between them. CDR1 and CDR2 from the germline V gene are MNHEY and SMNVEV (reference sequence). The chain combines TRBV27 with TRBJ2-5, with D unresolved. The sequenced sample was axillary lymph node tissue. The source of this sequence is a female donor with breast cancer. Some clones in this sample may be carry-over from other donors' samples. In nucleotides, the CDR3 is TGTGCCAGCAGACCCCTCCAGCGTAAAAAAGAGACCCAGTACTTC. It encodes CASRPLQRKKETQYF.